A selection of T cell receptor beta chains follows, all from one sample in a study of blood T cell repertoires in COVID-19. Produced via immunoSEQ multiplex PCR; TCRdb's table is partial and in-frame only. Of 200,000 to 250,000 clones in the sample, approximately 85% were seen once. Sequencing was carried out using PBMCs or T cells enriched from blood (not recorded which). The origin of the receptors is a woman aged 45 to 65 who had recovered from COVID-19. The CDR3 runs from the conserved cysteine through the conserved F or W. The D gene is left open where the match is weak. Not every row has a clone size; where given, it reads once, few, many or a size class.

D gene: TRBD1
CDR3 length: 13
V gene: TRBV29-1
J gene: TRBJ2-7
clone size: once
CDR3 DNA: TGCAGCGTTGGTTCCGGGACAGCTTACGAGCAGTACTTC
CDR3 protein: CSVGSGTAYEQYF

D gene: NA
CDR3 length: 16
V gene: TRBV7-2
J gene: TRBJ2-1
clone size: NA
CDR3 DNA: TGTGCCAGCAGCAACTCGGGACTTTTCCTCGGGAATGAGCAGTTCTTC
CDR3 protein: CASSNSGLFLGNEQFF

D gene: TRBD2
CDR3 length: 13
V gene: TRBV3-1/TRBV3-2
J gene: TRBJ2-1
clone size: NA
CDR3 DNA: TGTGCCAGCAGCCAACGGACTAGGCGGGAGCAGTTCTTC
CDR3 protein: CASSQRTRREQFF

D gene: TRBD2
CDR3 length: 15
V gene: TRBV4-3
J gene: TRBJ2-1
clone size: NA
CDR3 DNA: TGCGCCAGCAGCCAAGATTGGGCGGGAGGAGATGAGCAGTTCTTC
CDR3 protein: CASSQDWAGGDEQFF

D gene: TRBD1
CDR3 length: 14
V gene: TRBV5-6
J gene: TRBJ1-1
clone size: NA
CDR3 DNA: TGTGCCAGCAGTCAAGACAGGGGAGTTGCTGAAGCTTTCTTT
CDR3 protein: CASSQDRGVAEAFF

D gene: NA
CDR3 length: 16
V gene: TRBV24-1
J gene: TRBJ1-5
clone size: NA
CDR3 DNA: TGTGCCACCAGTGACCTCGACAGGATTAGCAATCAGCCCCAGCATTTT
CDR3 protein: CATSDLDRISNQPQHF

D gene: TRBD1
CDR3 length: 16
V gene: TRBV4-1
J gene: TRBJ2-1
clone size: NA
CDR3 DNA: TGCGCCAGCAGCCAAGCTACAGGGGACTCCTACAATGAGCAGTTCTTC
CDR3 protein: CASSQATGDSYNEQFF

D gene: TRBD1
CDR3 length: 14
V gene: TRBV2
J gene: TRBJ1-2
clone size: many
CDR3 DNA: TGTGCCAGCAGTGCAGAACAGGGACAGCATGGCTACACCTTC
CDR3 protein: CASSAEQGQHGYTF

D gene: NA
CDR3 length: 13
V gene: TRBV30
J gene: TRBJ1-2
clone size: NA
CDR3 DNA: TGTGCCTGGAGTTGGGGGCCCGGGAATGGCTACACCTTC
CDR3 protein: CAWSWGPGNGYTF

D gene: NA
CDR3 length: 16
V gene: TRBV6-6
J gene: TRBJ2-1
clone size: NA
CDR3 DNA: TGTGCCAGCAGTATTCAAGTCCCGAGCTCCTACAATGAGCAGTTCTTC
CDR3 protein: CASSIQVPSSYNEQFF

D gene: NA
CDR3 length: 12
V gene: TRBV5-6
J gene: TRBJ1-2
clone size: NA
CDR3 DNA: TGTGCCAGCAGCCCGACAGGCTATGGCTACACCTTC
CDR3 protein: CASSPTGYGYTF

D gene: TRBD1
CDR3 length: 15
V gene: TRBV19
J gene: TRBJ1-1
clone size: NA
CDR3 DNA: TGTGCCAGTACCAAACTCACAGGGGAGAACACTGAAGCTTTCTTT
CDR3 protein: CASTKLTGENTEAFF

D gene: NA
CDR3 length: 16
V gene: TRBV9
J gene: TRBJ2-7
clone size: NA
CDR3 DNA: TGTGCCAGCAGCGTAGTTGGGGGGTCCCCCTCCTACGAGCAGTACTTC
CDR3 protein: CASSVVGGSPSYEQYF

D gene: NA
CDR3 length: 13
V gene: TRBV12-5
J gene: TRBJ1-2
clone size: once
CDR3 DNA: TGTGCTAGTGGTCGGACAGACACCTATGGCTACACCTTC
CDR3 protein: CASGRTDTYGYTF

D gene: TRBD2
CDR3 length: 16
V gene: TRBV25-1
J gene: TRBJ2-3
clone size: NA
CDR3 DNA: TGTGCCAGCAGTGCCTCCCCTAGCGGGAGGTCAGATACGCAGTATTTT
CDR3 protein: CASSASPSGRSDTQYF

D gene: NA
CDR3 length: 14
V gene: TRBV18
J gene: TRBJ1-2
clone size: NA
CDR3 DNA: TGTGCCAGCTCCAGGAACGGGGAGAACTATGGCTACACCTTC
CDR3 protein: CASSRNGENYGYTF

D gene: TRBD1
CDR3 length: 15
V gene: TRBV4-3
J gene: TRBJ1-1
clone size: once
CDR3 DNA: TGCGCCAGCAGCCACGAGGGGGTAGGGGGCCATGAAGCTTTCTTT
CDR3 protein: CASSHEGVGGHEAFF

D gene: TRBD1
CDR3 length: 14
V gene: TRBV24-1
J gene: TRBJ1-3
clone size: once
CDR3 DNA: TGTGCCACCAGTGACACAGGGGGTGGAAACACCATATATTTT
CDR3 protein: CATSDTGGGNTIYF

D gene: NA
CDR3 length: 13
V gene: TRBV19
J gene: TRBJ1-5
clone size: NA
CDR3 DNA: TGTGCCAGTAGGGAAGCAGGGAATCAGCCCCAGCATTTT
CDR3 protein: CASREAGNQPQHF

D gene: TRBD1
CDR3 length: 13
V gene: TRBV12-5
J gene: TRBJ1-1
clone size: NA
CDR3 DNA: TGTGCTAGTGGTTTGGCGGACAGGGAAGGAGCTTTCTTT
CDR3 protein: CASGLADREGAFF

D gene: NA
CDR3 length: 15
V gene: TRBV6-1
J gene: TRBJ1-1
clone size: NA
CDR3 DNA: TGTGCCAGCAGTGAAGCGCAGGCGGGAAGGACTGAAGCTTTCTTT
CDR3 protein: CASSEAQAGRTEAFF

D gene: NA
CDR3 length: 17
V gene: TRBV4-3
J gene: TRBJ2-5
clone size: NA
CDR3 DNA: TGCGCCAGCAGCCAAGGACCTCCGCGGGCGGAAGCAGAGACCCAGTACTTC
CDR3 protein: CASSQGPPRAEAETQYF

D gene: NA
CDR3 length: 11
V gene: TRBV20-1
J gene: TRBJ2-5
clone size: NA
CDR3 DNA: TGCAGTGCTGCAGTACCTTCGACCCAGTACTTC
CDR3 protein: CSAAVPSTQYF

D gene: NA
CDR3 length: 14
V gene: TRBV6-5
J gene: TRBJ1-1
clone size: many
CDR3 DNA: TGTGCCAGCAGTTACCAGGGTCGGAACACTGAAGCTTTCTTT
CDR3 protein: CASSYQGRNTEAFF

D gene: NA
CDR3 length: 15
V gene: TRBV11-3
J gene: TRBJ1-1
clone size: NA
CDR3 DNA: TGTGCCAGCAGCTTAACAAGGGACATGAACACTGAAGCTTTCTTT
CDR3 protein: CASSLTRDMNTEAFF

D gene: NA
CDR3 length: 14
V gene: TRBV30
J gene: TRBJ1-6
clone size: few
CDR3 DNA: TGTGCCTGGACCGTGCCCAGGGTACGATCACCCCTCCACTTT
CDR3 protein: CAWTVPRVRSPLHF

D gene: TRBD2
CDR3 length: 14
V gene: TRBV28
J gene: TRBJ2-3
clone size: NA
CDR3 DNA: TGTGCCAGCAGTATTAGCGGGAGCGGCGATACGCAGTATTTT
CDR3 protein: CASSISGSGDTQYF

D gene: NA
CDR3 length: 15
V gene: TRBV3-1/TRBV3-2
J gene: TRBJ1-2
clone size: NA
CDR3 DNA: TGTGCCAGCAGCCAACTTCTCCGGACAATCGAAGGCTACACCTTC
CDR3 protein: CASSQLLRTIEGYTF

D gene: TRBD2
CDR3 length: 15
V gene: TRBV28
J gene: TRBJ2-1
clone size: NA
CDR3 DNA: TGTGCCAGCAGACCCGGGACTAGCGGGAACAATGAGCAGTTCTTC
CDR3 protein: CASRPGTSGNNEQFF

D gene: NA
CDR3 length: 13
V gene: TRBV18
J gene: TRBJ2-1
clone size: NA
CDR3 DNA: TGTGCCAGCTCACCGTCACAGGGCTGGGAGCAGTTCTTC
CDR3 protein: CASSPSQGWEQFF

D gene: TRBD1
CDR3 length: 12
V gene: TRBV7-9
J gene: TRBJ2-7
clone size: few
CDR3 DNA: TGTGCCAGCAGCCGGGACAGGGGCGAGCAGTACTTC
CDR3 protein: CASSRDRGEQYF

D gene: TRBD1
CDR3 length: 15
V gene: TRBV6-5
J gene: TRBJ1-5
clone size: NA
CDR3 DNA: TGTGCCAGCAGCCCGAGACAGGGGTTCAATCAGCCCCAGCATTTT
CDR3 protein: CASSPRQGFNQPQHF

D gene: TRBD1
CDR3 length: 14
V gene: TRBV5-4
J gene: TRBJ2-5
clone size: NA
CDR3 DNA: TGTGCCAGCAGCCCAACAGGGGGACGAGAGACCCAGTACTTC
CDR3 protein: CASSPTGGRETQYF

D gene: TRBD2
CDR3 length: 17
V gene: TRBV27
J gene: TRBJ2-2
clone size: NA
CDR3 DNA: TGTGCCAGCAGTCATCGGCTAGCGGGGGTAGTCACCGGGGAGCTGTTTTTT
CDR3 protein: CASSHRLAGVVTGELFF

D gene: NA
CDR3 length: 10
V gene: TRBV20-1
J gene: TRBJ2-5
clone size: once
CDR3 DNA: TGCAGTGCTAGCGAAGAGACCCAGTACTTC
CDR3 protein: CSASEETQYF

D gene: TRBD1
CDR3 length: 14
V gene: TRBV4-3
J gene: TRBJ2-7
clone size: NA
CDR3 DNA: TGCGCCAGCAGCCAAGAAACAGGGGGCTACGAGCAGTACTTC
CDR3 protein: CASSQETGGYEQYF

D gene: NA
CDR3 length: 13
V gene: TRBV19
J gene: TRBJ1-1
clone size: NA
CDR3 DNA: TGTGCCAGTAGTATTCTTATGAACACTGAAGCTTTCTTT
CDR3 protein: CASSILMNTEAFF

D gene: NA
CDR3 length: 13
V gene: TRBV4-3
J gene: TRBJ2-3
clone size: NA
CDR3 DNA: TGCGCCAGCAGCCAAGATAGGGGAGATACGCAGTATTTT
CDR3 protein: CASSQDRGDTQYF

D gene: TRBD2
CDR3 length: 15
V gene: TRBV5-1
J gene: TRBJ2-1
clone size: NA
CDR3 DNA: TGCGCCAGCAGCTTAATCACTAGCGGCACGGGAGAGCAGTTCTTC
CDR3 protein: CASSLITSGTGEQFF

D gene: NA
CDR3 length: 17
V gene: TRBV21-1
J gene: TRBJ2-7
clone size: once
CDR3 DNA: TGTGCCAGCAGCCCACGACCCGGGGGGGCCTTGCCTTACGAGCAGTACTTC
CDR3 protein: CASSPRPGGALPYEQYF

D gene: TRBD2
CDR3 length: 15
V gene: TRBV10-3
J gene: TRBJ2-7
clone size: NA
CDR3 DNA: TGTGCCATCAGCATTGGGACTAGCGGGAGCGGCGAGCAGTACTTC
CDR3 protein: CAISIGTSGSGEQYF

D gene: NA
CDR3 length: 13
V gene: TRBV27
J gene: TRBJ1-2
clone size: NA
CDR3 DNA: TGTGCCAGCAGTTTGGGGGGTAACTATGGCTACACCTTC
CDR3 protein: CASSLGGNYGYTF

D gene: NA
CDR3 length: 16
V gene: TRBV21-1
J gene: TRBJ2-7
clone size: NA
CDR3 DNA: TGTGCCAGCAGCCCCACGACTCTCCAGAGGAACTACGAGCAGTACTTC
CDR3 protein: CASSPTTLQRNYEQYF

D gene: TRBD2
CDR3 length: 15
V gene: TRBV11-2
J gene: TRBJ2-1
clone size: NA
CDR3 DNA: TGTGCCAGCAGCCCGGGACTAGCGGGGGGCCACGAGCAGTTCTTC
CDR3 protein: CASSPGLAGGHEQFF

D gene: NA
CDR3 length: 15
V gene: TRBV9
J gene: TRBJ1-2
clone size: once
CDR3 DNA: TGTGCCAGCAGCGTAGCGGCAGTGGGGCTCTATGGCTACACCTTC
CDR3 protein: CASSVAAVGLYGYTF

D gene: NA
CDR3 length: 13
V gene: TRBV5-8
J gene: TRBJ1-2
clone size: NA
CDR3 DNA: TGTGCCAGCAGCCCCTTCCAAAACGGTGGCTACACCTTC
CDR3 protein: CASSPFQNGGYTF

D gene: NA
CDR3 length: 15
V gene: TRBV19
J gene: TRBJ1-3
clone size: NA
CDR3 DNA: TGTGCCAGTAGTCTAGGGGGGGTCGATGGAAACACCATATATTTT
CDR3 protein: CASSLGGVDGNTIYF

D gene: NA
CDR3 length: 14
V gene: TRBV7-3
J gene: TRBJ2-3
clone size: NA
CDR3 DNA: TGTGCCAGCAGCGAGAGACAGACCGCAGATACGCAGTATTTT
CDR3 protein: CASSERQTADTQYF

D gene: NA
CDR3 length: 12
V gene: TRBV11-2
J gene: TRBJ2-2
clone size: once
CDR3 DNA: TGTGCCAGCAGCTTAGCAGCCGGGGAGCTGTTTTTT
CDR3 protein: CASSLAAGELFF

D gene: NA
CDR3 length: 15
V gene: TRBV27
J gene: TRBJ2-3
clone size: NA
CDR3 DNA: TGTGCCAGCAGTTCACACCCCAGCGGCACAAGGGCGCAGTATTTT
CDR3 protein: CASSSHPSGTRAQYF

D gene: TRBD1
CDR3 length: 15
V gene: TRBV7-8
J gene: TRBJ1-5
clone size: NA
CDR3 DNA: TGTGCCAGCAGCCGGGGGACAGGGGGCGATCAGCCCCAGCATTTT
CDR3 protein: CASSRGTGGDQPQHF

D gene: NA
CDR3 length: 13
V gene: TRBV7-2
J gene: TRBJ2-1
clone size: NA
CDR3 DNA: TGTGCCAGCAGCATAGGGACATCCAATGAGCAGTTCTTC
CDR3 protein: CASSIGTSNEQFF

D gene: TRBD1
CDR3 length: 17
V gene: TRBV14
J gene: TRBJ2-7
clone size: NA
CDR3 DNA: TGTGCCAGCAGCCAAACCAGACAGGGCCTCAAGCGGTACGAGCAGTACTTC
CDR3 protein: CASSQTRQGLKRYEQYF

D gene: NA
CDR3 length: 15
V gene: TRBV18
J gene: TRBJ2-3
clone size: NA
CDR3 DNA: TGTGCCAGCTCACCCCTGCCGGGTAGCACAGATACGCAGTATTTT
CDR3 protein: CASSPLPGSTDTQYF

D gene: TRBD1
CDR3 length: 17
V gene: TRBV4-2
J gene: TRBJ1-5
clone size: NA
CDR3 DNA: TGTGCCAGCAGCCAACCCAGACAGACAGGGGGCGACCAGCCCCAGCATTTT
CDR3 protein: CASSQPRQTGGDQPQHF

D gene: NA
CDR3 length: 12
V gene: TRBV16
J gene: TRBJ1-4
clone size: once
CDR3 DNA: TGTGCCAGCAGCCAATCGTCCGGAAAACTGTTTTTT
CDR3 protein: CASSQSSGKLFF

D gene: NA
CDR3 length: 15
V gene: TRBV13
J gene: TRBJ2-7
clone size: NA
CDR3 DNA: TGTGCCAGCAGTCGAACCCACAGGGAGCTCTACGAGCAGTACTTC
CDR3 protein: CASSRTHRELYEQYF

D gene: TRBD2
CDR3 length: 17
V gene: TRBV4-3
J gene: TRBJ2-3
clone size: NA
CDR3 DNA: TGCGCCAGCAGCCAAGACCCCCTAGCGGGGGTTGTGGATACGCAGTATTTT
CDR3 protein: CASSQDPLAGVVDTQYF

D gene: NA
CDR3 length: 17
V gene: TRBV9
J gene: TRBJ2-7
clone size: NA
CDR3 DNA: TGTGCCAGCAGCGTGGGAGTAGGAAGGACGGAGGGGCACGAGCAGTACTTC
CDR3 protein: CASSVGVGRTEGHEQYF